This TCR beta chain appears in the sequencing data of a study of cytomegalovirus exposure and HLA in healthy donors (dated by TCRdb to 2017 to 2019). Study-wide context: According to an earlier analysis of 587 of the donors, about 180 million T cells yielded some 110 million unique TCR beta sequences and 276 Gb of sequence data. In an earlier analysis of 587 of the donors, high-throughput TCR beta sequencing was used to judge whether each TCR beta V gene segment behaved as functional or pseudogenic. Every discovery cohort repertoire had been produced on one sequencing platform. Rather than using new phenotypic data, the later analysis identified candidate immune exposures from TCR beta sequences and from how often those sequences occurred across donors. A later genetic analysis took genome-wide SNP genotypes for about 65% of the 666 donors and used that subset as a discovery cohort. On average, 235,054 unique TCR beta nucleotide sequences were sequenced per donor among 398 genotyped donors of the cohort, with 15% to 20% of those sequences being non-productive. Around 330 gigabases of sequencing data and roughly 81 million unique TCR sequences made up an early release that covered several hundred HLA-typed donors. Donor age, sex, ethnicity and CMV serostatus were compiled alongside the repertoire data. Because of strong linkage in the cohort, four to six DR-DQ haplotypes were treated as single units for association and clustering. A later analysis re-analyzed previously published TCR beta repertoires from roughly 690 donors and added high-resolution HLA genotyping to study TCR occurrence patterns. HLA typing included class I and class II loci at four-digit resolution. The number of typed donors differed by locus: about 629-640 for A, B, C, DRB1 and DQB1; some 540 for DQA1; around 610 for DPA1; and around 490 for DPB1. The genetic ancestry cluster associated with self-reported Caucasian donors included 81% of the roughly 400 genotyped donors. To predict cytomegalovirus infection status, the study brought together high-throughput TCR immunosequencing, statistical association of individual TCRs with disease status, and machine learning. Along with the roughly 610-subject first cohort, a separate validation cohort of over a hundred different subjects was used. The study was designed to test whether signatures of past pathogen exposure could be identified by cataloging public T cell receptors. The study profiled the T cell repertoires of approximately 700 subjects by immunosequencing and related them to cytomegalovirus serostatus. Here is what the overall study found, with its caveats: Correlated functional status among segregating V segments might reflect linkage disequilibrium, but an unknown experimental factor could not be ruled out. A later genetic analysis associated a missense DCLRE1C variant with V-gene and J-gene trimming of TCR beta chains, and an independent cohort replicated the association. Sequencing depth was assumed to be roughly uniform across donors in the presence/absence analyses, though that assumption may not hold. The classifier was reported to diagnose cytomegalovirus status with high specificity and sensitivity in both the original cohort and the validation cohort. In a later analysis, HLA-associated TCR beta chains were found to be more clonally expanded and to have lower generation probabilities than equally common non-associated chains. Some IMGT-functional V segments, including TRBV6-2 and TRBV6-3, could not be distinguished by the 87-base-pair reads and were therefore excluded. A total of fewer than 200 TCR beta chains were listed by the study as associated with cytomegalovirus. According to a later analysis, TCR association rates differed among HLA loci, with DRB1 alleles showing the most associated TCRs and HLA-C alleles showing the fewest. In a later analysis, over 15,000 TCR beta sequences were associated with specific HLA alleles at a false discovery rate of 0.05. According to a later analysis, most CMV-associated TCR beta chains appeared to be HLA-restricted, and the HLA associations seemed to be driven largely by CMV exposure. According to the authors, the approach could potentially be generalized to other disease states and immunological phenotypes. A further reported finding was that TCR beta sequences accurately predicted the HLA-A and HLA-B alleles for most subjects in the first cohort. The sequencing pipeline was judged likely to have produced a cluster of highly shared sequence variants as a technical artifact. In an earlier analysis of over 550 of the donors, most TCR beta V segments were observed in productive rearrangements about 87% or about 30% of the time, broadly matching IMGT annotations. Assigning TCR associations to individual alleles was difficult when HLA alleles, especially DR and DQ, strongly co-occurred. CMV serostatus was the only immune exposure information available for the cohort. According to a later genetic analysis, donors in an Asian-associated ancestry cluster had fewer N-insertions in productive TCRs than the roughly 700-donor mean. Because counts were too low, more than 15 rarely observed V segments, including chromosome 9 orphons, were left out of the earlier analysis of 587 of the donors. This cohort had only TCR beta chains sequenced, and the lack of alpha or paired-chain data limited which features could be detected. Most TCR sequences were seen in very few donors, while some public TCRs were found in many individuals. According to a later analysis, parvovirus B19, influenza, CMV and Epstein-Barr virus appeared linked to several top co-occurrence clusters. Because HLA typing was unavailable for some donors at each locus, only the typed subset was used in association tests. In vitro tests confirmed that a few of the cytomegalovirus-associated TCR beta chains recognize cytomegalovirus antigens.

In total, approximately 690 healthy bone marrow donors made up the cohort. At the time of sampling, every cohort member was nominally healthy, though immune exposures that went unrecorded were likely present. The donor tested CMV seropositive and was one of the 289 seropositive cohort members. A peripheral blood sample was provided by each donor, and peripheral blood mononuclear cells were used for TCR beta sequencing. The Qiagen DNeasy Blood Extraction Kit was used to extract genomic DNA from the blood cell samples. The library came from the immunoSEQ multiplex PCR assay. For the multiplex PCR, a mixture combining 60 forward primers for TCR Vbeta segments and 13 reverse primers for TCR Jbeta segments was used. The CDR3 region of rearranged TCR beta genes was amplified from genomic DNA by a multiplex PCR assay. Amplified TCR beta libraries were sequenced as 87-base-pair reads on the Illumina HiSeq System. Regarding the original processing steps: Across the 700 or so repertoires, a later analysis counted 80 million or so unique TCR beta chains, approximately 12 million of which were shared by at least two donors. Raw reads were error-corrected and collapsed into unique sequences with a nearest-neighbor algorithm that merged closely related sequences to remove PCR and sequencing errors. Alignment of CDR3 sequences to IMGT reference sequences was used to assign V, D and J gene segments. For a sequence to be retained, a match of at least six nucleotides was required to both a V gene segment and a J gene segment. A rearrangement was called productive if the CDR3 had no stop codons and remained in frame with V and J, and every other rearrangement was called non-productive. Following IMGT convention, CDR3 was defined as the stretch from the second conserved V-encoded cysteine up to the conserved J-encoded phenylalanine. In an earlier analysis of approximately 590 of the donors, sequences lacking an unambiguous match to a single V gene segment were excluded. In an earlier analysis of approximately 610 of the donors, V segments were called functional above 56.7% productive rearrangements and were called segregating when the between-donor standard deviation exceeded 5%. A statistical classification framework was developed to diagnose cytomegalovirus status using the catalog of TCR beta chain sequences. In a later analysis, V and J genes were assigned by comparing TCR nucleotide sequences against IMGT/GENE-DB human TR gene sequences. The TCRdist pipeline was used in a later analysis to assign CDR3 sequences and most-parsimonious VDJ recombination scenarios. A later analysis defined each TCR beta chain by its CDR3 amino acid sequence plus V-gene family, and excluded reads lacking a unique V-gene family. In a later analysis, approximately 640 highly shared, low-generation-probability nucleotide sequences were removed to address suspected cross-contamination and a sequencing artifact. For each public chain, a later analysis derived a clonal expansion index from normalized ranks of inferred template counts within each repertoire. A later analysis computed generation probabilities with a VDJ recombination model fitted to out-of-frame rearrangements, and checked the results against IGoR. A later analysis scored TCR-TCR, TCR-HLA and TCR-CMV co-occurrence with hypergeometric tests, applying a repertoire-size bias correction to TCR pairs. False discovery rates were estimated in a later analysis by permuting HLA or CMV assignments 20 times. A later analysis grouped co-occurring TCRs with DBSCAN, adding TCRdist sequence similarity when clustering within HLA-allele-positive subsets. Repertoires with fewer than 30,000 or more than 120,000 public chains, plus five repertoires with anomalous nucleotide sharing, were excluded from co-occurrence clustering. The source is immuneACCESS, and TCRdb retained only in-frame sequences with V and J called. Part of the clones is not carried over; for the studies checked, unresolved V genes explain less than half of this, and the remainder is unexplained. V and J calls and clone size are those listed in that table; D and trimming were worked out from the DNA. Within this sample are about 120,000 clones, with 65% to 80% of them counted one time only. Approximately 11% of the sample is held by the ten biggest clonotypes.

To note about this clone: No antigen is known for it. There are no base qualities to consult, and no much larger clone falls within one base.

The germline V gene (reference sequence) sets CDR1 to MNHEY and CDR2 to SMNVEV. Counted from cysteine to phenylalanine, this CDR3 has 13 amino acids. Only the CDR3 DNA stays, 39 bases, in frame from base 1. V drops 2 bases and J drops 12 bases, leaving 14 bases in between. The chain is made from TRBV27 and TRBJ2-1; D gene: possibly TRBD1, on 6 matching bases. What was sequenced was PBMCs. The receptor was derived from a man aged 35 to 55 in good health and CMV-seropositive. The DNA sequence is TGTGCCAGCAGTTTACATTCAGGGGTTGGGCAGTTCTTC. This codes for CASSLHSGVGQFF.